A selection of T cell receptor beta chains follows, all from one sample in a study of blood T cell repertoires in COVID-19. The repertoire was sequenced with immunoSEQ multiplex PCR; TCRdb's copy has only in-frame clones and lacks some. This repertoire shows about 23,000 clones, approximately 94% found once; its top ten account for roughly 4%. The sample comprised peripheral blood. The origin of the receptors is a woman between 50 and 59 years old with active COVID-19. Both conserved end residues are part of each CDR3. The order of the fields is clone size, V gene, J gene, D gene, CDR3 protein, CDR3 DNA. A D gene is named only where the DNA matches it firmly. Only part of the rows carry a size: once, few, many, or a class if the clone is expanded.

clone_size: .
v_call: TRBV20-1
j_call: TRBJ2-7
d_call: .
cdr3_aa: CSARDQVEQYF
cdr3_nt: TGCAGTGCTAGAGATCAGGTCGAGCAGTACTTC

clone_size: .
v_call: TRBV28
j_call: TRBJ2-7
d_call: .
cdr3_aa: CASGAGSYYEQYF
cdr3_nt: TGTGCCAGCGGGGCGGGATCATACTACGAGCAGTACTTC

clone_size: .
v_call: TRBV9
j_call: TRBJ1-2
d_call: TRBD1
cdr3_aa: CASSVGGQGHGYTF
cdr3_nt: TGTGCCAGCAGCGTAGGGGGACAGGGGCATGGCTACACCTTC

clone_size: .
v_call: TRBV19
j_call: TRBJ2-5
d_call: TRBD2
cdr3_aa: CASSIRLAGGSHKQETQYF
cdr3_nt: TGTGCCAGTAGTATAAGACTAGCGGGAGGCTCTCATAAACAAGAGACCCAGTACTTC

clone_size: .
v_call: TRBV5-5
j_call: TRBJ2-2
d_call: TRBD1
cdr3_aa: CASSWTGYTGELFF
cdr3_nt: TGTGCCAGCAGCTGGACAGGGTACACCGGGGAGCTGTTTTTT

clone_size: once
v_call: TRBV7-2
j_call: TRBJ1-1
d_call: .
cdr3_aa: CASSPPYFDRNTEAFF
cdr3_nt: TGTGCCAGCAGCCCGCCGTACTTTGACAGGAACACTGAAGCTTTCTTT

clone_size: .
v_call: TRBV4-1
j_call: TRBJ1-1
d_call: .
cdr3_aa: CASSHVGADSEAFF
cdr3_nt: TGCGCCAGCAGCCATGTGGGGGCGGACAGTGAAGCTTTCTTT

clone_size: .
v_call: TRBV7-9
j_call: TRBJ2-1
d_call: TRBD2
cdr3_aa: CASSLGGGPGNEQFF
cdr3_nt: TGTGCCAGCAGCTTAGGGGGAGGGCCAGGAAATGAGCAGTTCTTC

clone_size: .
v_call: TRBV20-1
j_call: TRBJ2-3
d_call: .
cdr3_aa: CSASDPPRDTQYF
cdr3_nt: TGCAGTGCTAGTGACCCCCCGAGAGATACGCAGTATTTT

clone_size: .
v_call: TRBV9
j_call: TRBJ2-1
d_call: .
cdr3_aa: CASSDRGSEQFF
cdr3_nt: TGTGCCAGCAGCGATCGTGGGAGTGAGCAGTTCTTC

clone_size: .
v_call: TRBV4-1
j_call: TRBJ2-4
d_call: TRBD1
cdr3_aa: CASSQGGQGLTHKNIQYF
cdr3_nt: TGCGCCAGCAGCCAAGGGGGACAGGGACTAACACACAAAAACATTCAGTACTTC

clone_size: .
v_call: TRBV7-9
j_call: TRBJ2-5
d_call: .
cdr3_aa: CASSLTVAEQETQYF
cdr3_nt: TGTGCCAGCAGCTTAACGGTCGCGGAACAAGAGACCCAGTACTTC

clone_size: .
v_call: TRBV28
j_call: TRBJ2-7
d_call: .
cdr3_aa: CASSFDSSYEQYF
cdr3_nt: TGTGCCAGCAGTTTCGACAGTTCCTACGAGCAGTACTTC

clone_size: few
v_call: TRBV14
j_call: TRBJ1-2
d_call: TRBD1
cdr3_aa: CASSDRGSYGYTF
cdr3_nt: TGTGCCAGCAGCGACAGGGGTAGCTATGGCTACACCTTC

clone_size: once
v_call: TRBV25-1
j_call: TRBJ2-5
d_call: TRBD1
cdr3_aa: CASTAFGTGHQETQYF
cdr3_nt: TGTGCCAGCACGGCCTTCGGGACAGGACATCAAGAGACCCAGTACTTC

clone_size: .
v_call: TRBV5-4
j_call: TRBJ2-1
d_call: .
cdr3_aa: CASSSDRSSYNEQFF
cdr3_nt: TGTGCCAGCAGCTCGGACAGAAGCTCCTACAATGAGCAGTTCTTC

clone_size: .
v_call: TRBV5-6
j_call: TRBJ1-5
d_call: TRBD1
cdr3_aa: CASSLAGTAGNQPQHF
cdr3_nt: TGTGCCAGCAGCTTGGCGGGGACAGCAGGCAATCAGCCCCAGCATTTT

clone_size: .
v_call: TRBV11-2
j_call: TRBJ2-7
d_call: .
cdr3_aa: CASSPVGIPYEQYF
cdr3_nt: TGTGCCAGCAGCCCTGTCGGTATACCCTACGAGCAGTACTTC

clone_size: .
v_call: TRBV15
j_call: TRBJ2-3
d_call: .
cdr3_aa: CATSRGQPSTDTQYF
cdr3_nt: TGTGCCACCAGCAGAGGACAGCCCAGCACAGATACGCAGTATTTT

clone_size: .
v_call: TRBV5-1
j_call: TRBJ2-7
d_call: .
cdr3_aa: CASVGSSYEQYF
cdr3_nt: TGCGCCAGCGTCGGGAGCTCCTACGAGCAGTACTTC

clone_size: .
v_call: TRBV25-1
j_call: TRBJ2-7
d_call: .
cdr3_aa: CASFPSIGPTYEQYF
cdr3_nt: TGTGCCAGCTTCCCGTCAATTGGGCCCACCTACGAGCAGTACTTC

clone_size: .
v_call: TRBV9
j_call: TRBJ2-1
d_call: .
cdr3_aa: CASSVGGGLDNEQFF
cdr3_nt: TGTGCCAGCAGCGTAGGTGGTGGGCTGGACAATGAGCAGTTCTTC

clone_size: .
v_call: TRBV7-2
j_call: TRBJ1-2
d_call: TRBD1
cdr3_aa: CASSIRNRGQGGYGYTF
cdr3_nt: TGTGCCAGCAGCATCCGGAACAGGGGGCAAGGGGGCTATGGCTACACCTTC

clone_size: .
v_call: TRBV10-3
j_call: TRBJ2-5
d_call: .
cdr3_aa: CAISEAPRGETQYF
cdr3_nt: TGTGCCATCAGTGAGGCCCCACGGGGAGAGACCCAGTACTTC

clone_size: .
v_call: TRBV5-1
j_call: TRBJ1-3
d_call: .
cdr3_aa: CASSLAGVSGNTIYF
cdr3_nt: TGCGCCAGCAGCTTGGCAGGGGTCTCTGGAAACACCATATATTTT

clone_size: .
v_call: TRBV3-1/TRBV3-2
j_call: TRBJ2-1
d_call: TRBD1
cdr3_aa: CASSQPGTGGVNEQFF
cdr3_nt: TGTGCCAGCAGCCAGCCGGGGACAGGCGGCGTAAATGAGCAGTTCTTC

clone_size: .
v_call: TRBV7-2
j_call: TRBJ1-2
d_call: TRBD1
cdr3_aa: CASRPETGGNYGYTF
cdr3_nt: TGTGCCAGCAGACCGGAGACAGGGGGCAACTATGGCTACACCTTC

clone_size: .
v_call: TRBV6-6
j_call: TRBJ2-1
d_call: TRBD2
cdr3_aa: CASSSLAGGPSEQFF
cdr3_nt: TGTGCCAGCAGTTCCTTAGCGGGAGGGCCGAGTGAGCAGTTCTTC

clone_size: .
v_call: TRBV5-6
j_call: TRBJ2-2
d_call: .
cdr3_aa: CASSLPSTGELFF
cdr3_nt: TGTGCCAGCAGCTTGCCCTCGACCGGGGAGCTGTTTTTT

clone_size: .
v_call: TRBV27
j_call: TRBJ2-1
d_call: TRBD2
cdr3_aa: CASSSHILLAGEFF
cdr3_nt: TGTGCCAGCAGTTCTCACATCCTCCTAGCGGGAGAGTTCTTC

clone_size: .
v_call: TRBV27
j_call: TRBJ2-7
d_call: .
cdr3_aa: CATEQGPSVYEQYF
cdr3_nt: TGTGCCACCGAACAGGGACCCTCCGTCTACGAGCAGTACTTC

clone_size: .
v_call: TRBV9
j_call: TRBJ2-5
d_call: .
cdr3_aa: CASSPNSNQETQYF
cdr3_nt: TGTGCCAGCAGCCCGAACAGCAACCAAGAGACCCAGTACTTC

clone_size: .
v_call: TRBV10-2
j_call: TRBJ1-1
d_call: TRBD1
cdr3_aa: CASSDWPQGGTEAFF
cdr3_nt: TGCGCCAGCAGTGACTGGCCGCAGGGGGGCACTGAAGCTTTCTTT

clone_size: .
v_call: TRBV5-1
j_call: TRBJ1-5
d_call: TRBD1
cdr3_aa: CASSWTGARNQPQHF
cdr3_nt: TGCGCCAGCAGCTGGACAGGGGCCCGCAATCAGCCCCAGCATTTT

clone_size: .
v_call: TRBV28
j_call: TRBJ1-5
d_call: .
cdr3_aa: CASPRKGAGTMGSNQPQHF
cdr3_nt: TGTGCCAGCCCCCGCAAAGGGGCAGGGACTATGGGAAGCAATCAGCCCCAGCATTTT

clone_size: .
v_call: TRBV11-3
j_call: TRBJ2-3
d_call: TRBD1
cdr3_aa: CASSPRQGPRGTDTQYF
cdr3_nt: TGTGCCAGCAGCCCCAGACAGGGGCCACGGGGGACAGATACGCAGTATTTT

clone_size: .
v_call: TRBV5-6
j_call: TRBJ1-1
d_call: TRBD1
cdr3_aa: CASIGGGFVNTEAFF
cdr3_nt: TGTGCCAGCATTGGAGGGGGCTTTGTGAACACTGAAGCTTTCTTT

clone_size: .
v_call: TRBV6-2/TRBV6-3
j_call: TRBJ2-5
d_call: .
cdr3_aa: CASSYVGRNQETQYF
cdr3_nt: TGTGCCAGCAGTTATGTGGGCAGGAACCAAGAGACCCAGTACTTC

clone_size: medium-sized
v_call: TRBV27
j_call: TRBJ2-1
d_call: TRBD2
cdr3_aa: CASSYGTNGNEQFF
cdr3_nt: TGTGCCAGCAGTTACGGGACTAATGGTAATGAGCAGTTCTTC

clone_size: .
v_call: TRBV7-8
j_call: TRBJ2-1
d_call: TRBD2
cdr3_aa: CASKGSERGLKRNEQFF
cdr3_nt: TGTGCCAGCAAGGGTTCCGAGCGGGGGCTAAAAAGGAATGAGCAGTTCTTC

clone_size: .
v_call: TRBV6-6
j_call: TRBJ2-7
d_call: TRBD2
cdr3_aa: CASSYSREGRGEQYF
cdr3_nt: TGTGCCAGCAGTTACTCCCGGGAGGGCCGAGGGGAGCAGTACTTC

clone_size: .
v_call: TRBV6-6
j_call: TRBJ1-5
d_call: .
cdr3_aa: CASSRQPGDQPQHF
cdr3_nt: TGTGCCAGCAGCAGACAGCCAGGGGACCAGCCCCAGCATTTT

clone_size: once
v_call: TRBV2
j_call: TRBJ1-6
d_call: .
cdr3_aa: CATRGGQSSPLHF
cdr3_nt: TGTGCCACGAGAGGAGGGCAATCTTCACCCCTCCACTTT

clone_size: .
v_call: TRBV4-1
j_call: TRBJ1-5
d_call: .
cdr3_aa: CASSSPGGGQPQHF
cdr3_nt: TGCGCCAGCAGCTCCCCGGGGGGAGGTCAGCCCCAGCATTTT

clone_size: .
v_call: TRBV28
j_call: TRBJ2-6
d_call: TRBD1
cdr3_aa: CASSTHSGTGGFGANVLTF
cdr3_nt: TGTGCCAGCAGTACCCATTCCGGGACAGGGGGCTTTGGGGCCAACGTCCTGACTTTC